This passage covers 18 T cell receptor beta chains from one sample sequenced in a study of regulatory T cells in long-lasting Graves disease. As to time point: newly diagnosed GD, antithyroid drugs for less than 3 months. Isolated PBMC RNA provided the starting material for the TCR library. Combining iRepertoire HTBI primers with Arm-PCR of CDR3 regions, the authors built TCR beta libraries. TCRdb analysed the multiplex PCR reads with MiXCR anew, one entry per CDR3 protein. The table records more than 450,000 distinct CDR3 sequences, 15% to 20% of them present only once. These same records also appear under a second study, on T cells in Graves' hyperthyroidism and ophthalmopathy.

The sequencing used peripheral blood mononuclear cells (PBMCs), collected at new diagnosis, from a patient treated with antithyroid drugs. The receptors come from a man aged 40-49 years with Graves disease.

This clonotype was counted at least ten times. J is TRBJ2-2 and V is TRBV7-9; no definite D call. Between the trimmed V and J ends, which lost 3 bases and 6 bases, there was a span of 5 bases. CDR1 is SEHNR and CDR2 is FQNEAQ in the germline V gene (reference sequence). The CDR3 contains 12 residues. CDR3 in amino acids: CASSFTAGELFF. The CDR3 DNA is TGTGCCAGCAGCTTTACCGCCGGGGAGCTGTTTTTT.

In its sample, this clonotype was seen once. One base away lies a much larger clone, so this may be a sequencing read error. The CDR3 carries no conserved terminal phenylalanine or tryptophan, so it likely arises from a read error. The chain employs TRBV20-1 and TRBJ2-5; D ambiguous. V lost 4 bases and J lost 5, with 11 bases in between. Germline V CDR1 and CDR2: DFQATT, SNEGSKA (reference sequence). This CDR3 has 12 residues. DNA for the CDR3: TGCAGTGCTACATTTGGATTGGAGACCCAGTACTCC. This codes for CSATFGLETQYS.

At least ten counts were recorded for this clonotype. The chain is built from TRBV5-1 and TRBJ2-3; D remains unclear. The CDR3 covers 16 residues. The V gene lost 0 bases and the J gene lost 2 bases, with 13 bases spanning the gap. Looked up from germline, CDR1 is SGHRS and CDR2 is YFSETQ. The CDR3 coding sequence is TGCGCCAGCAGCTTGGACGGTCGGATAGACACAGATACGCAGTATTTT. This translates into CASSLDGRIDTDTQYF.

As regards this clonotype: Sequence at one end of the junction differs from germline and may be a read error. The rearrangement joins TRBV29-1 to TRBJ2-2, with D perhaps TRBD1 or TRBD2 (5 bases each). Germline V lookup: CDR1 SQVTM, CDR2 ANQGSEA. This CDR3 has 15 residues. Here the CDR3 DNA reads TGTAGCGTTGAAAAGGGGAAAGGAGACACCGGGGAGCTGTTTTTT. Translating it yields CSVEKGKGDTGELFF.

This clonotype appeared many times. The chain employs TRBV27 and TRBJ2-1, with D possibly matching TRBD2 (6 bases). V was trimmed by 7 bases and J by 7 bases, leaving 14 bases between them. Germline values: CDR1 MNHEY, CDR2 SMNVEV (reference sequence). This CDR3 is built from 13 residues. The CDR3 DNA follows: TGTGCCAGCACAAGTGGCGGGAAAAATGAGCAGTTCTTC. Translated: CASTSGGKNEQFF.

At least ten counts were recorded for this clonotype. The chain carries TRBV20-1 and TRBJ2-2; D is unclear. The germline V and J ends were trimmed by 2 bases and 1 base, with 8 bases remaining between them. Germline loops: CDR1 DFQATT, CDR2 SNEGSKA (reference sequence). The CDR3 consists of 14 residues. The CDR3 DNA reads as TGCAGTGCTAGAAAACGGTTGAACACCGGGGAGCTGTTTTTT. Translated, it gives CSARKRLNTGELFF.

With respect to this clonotype: Just one base apart from a much larger clone, this may be a read error. The chain joins TRBV3-1 to TRBJ2-1; 10 bases fit TRBD1. The CDR3 runs to 15 residues. Per the germline V gene, CDR1 is LGHDT and CDR2 is YNNKEL (reference sequence). J gave up 8 bases and V 4 bases, and 8 bases lay outside the gene matches. CDR3 region: CASSPRDRGSYEQFF. DNA for the CDR3: TGTGCCAGCAGCCCCCGGGACAGGGGATCCTATGAGCAGTTCTTC.

Many counts were recorded for this clonotype. The chain has TRBV6-1 and TRBJ2-1; 12 bases line up with TRBD1. There are 15 residues in the CDR3. The germline V gene encodes CDR1 MNHNS and CDR2 SASEGT. The trim removed 8 bases at V and 8 bases at J, leaving 10 bases unmatched. CDR3 region: CASQKTGTGGDEQFF. CDR3 bases: TGTGCCAGCCAAAAAACCGGGACAGGGGGCGATGAGCAGTTCTTC.

This clonotype was seen only a few times. The CDR3 loop reads CSLGARGGTQYF. The CDR3 DNA is TGCAGCCTCGGGGCCAGGGGAGGGACCCAGTACTTC. The gene calls are TRBV29-1 and TRBJ2-5, with D perhaps assigned TRBD1 or TRBD2 (6 bases each). Germline CDR1 is SQVTM and CDR2 is ANQGSEA. This CDR3 comprises 12 residues. Trimming removed 8 bases at V and 7 bases at J, with 17 bases between.

The CDR3 region has the DNA TGTGCCAGCAGCTTTCAAGGACTAGCGGGAGGGCCCGAGGGGGATACGCAGTATTTT. Its protein is CASSFQGLAGGPEGDTQYF. V gene TRBV5-6 combines with J gene TRBJ2-3, with 15 bases lining up with TRBD2. This CDR3 has 19 amino acids. Germline CDR1 SGHDT, CDR2 YYEEEE. J gave up 6 bases and V 2 bases, and 13 bases lay outside the gene matches.

The chain couples TRBV19 to TRBJ2-1; TRBD1 matches 9 bases. The V gene end was trimmed by 6 bases and the J gene end by 13 bases; junction bases not matched to a gene: 10. Germline-derived CDR1 and CDR2 are LNHDA and SQIVND (reference sequence). The CDR3 runs 13 residues. CDR3 residues: CASRGQGVPDQFF. The CDR3 bases are TGTGCCAGTAGGGGACAGGGTGTCCCAGATCAGTTCTTC.

This clonotype turned up a few times. A junction boundary mismatches the germline segment, possibly from a read error. This chain joins TRBV4-1 and TRBJ2-1; 9 bases are a match to TRBD2. In germline, CDR1 is MGHRA, CDR2 YSYEKL. The CDR3 is 15 residues long. CDR3 sequence: CASSQRGRAYNEQFF. CDR3 bases: TGCGCCAGCAGCCAACGCGGGAGGGCCTATAATGAGCAGTTCTTC.

The chain joins TRBV20-1 to TRBJ1-2, with D possibly TRBD1 on 5 matching bases. Germline CDR1 reads DFQATT; CDR2 reads SNEGSKA (reference sequence). Trimming removed 2 bases at V and 8 bases at J, with 18 bases between. This CDR3 is built from 14 residues. This chain's CDR3 is CSARSSGGEEGYTF. The CDR3 DNA reads TGCAGTGCTAGATCTAGCGGGGGGGAGGAGGGCTACACCTTC.

The table lists this clonotype with many counts. V and J are TRBV5-1 and TRBJ1-1; D unresolved. This CDR3 comprises 14 residues. The V end lost 6 bases, the J end lost 5 bases, and 17 bases lay between the germline ends. Germline V gene sequence: CDR1 SGHRS, CDR2 YFSETQ. The CDR3: CASNSGSWETEAFF. In DNA form, the CDR3 reads TGCGCCAGCAACTCCGGGAGTTGGGAGACTGAAGCTTTCTTT.

This clonotype was counted ten times or more. The CDR3 DNA sequence: TGTGCCAGCAGTTTGCAAGGGCTTTATGAAAAACTGTTTTTT. The encoded protein is CASSLQGLYEKLFF. The chain couples TRBV28 to TRBJ1-4; D gene uncertain. V dropped 3 bases and J dropped 6 bases, with 11 bases sitting between them. The CDR3 extends over 14 amino acids. The germline V gene encodes CDR1 MDHEN and CDR2 SYDVKM.

This clonotype has just a few counts. The chain combines TRBV5-4 with TRBJ2-7, with 9 bases matching TRBD2. The junction had 9 bases not matched to a gene; V was cut back by 4 bases and J by 7 bases. The CDR3 is 14 amino acids. CDR1 is SGHNT and CDR2 is YYREEE in the germline V gene (reference sequence). The CDR3 is CASSRFLAGEEQYF. CDR3 DNA: TGTGCCAGCAGCCGTTTCTTAGCGGGGGAGGAGCAGTACTTC.

In its sample, this clonotype was seen many times. The chain has TRBV28 and TRBJ1-5; possible D gene TRBD1, 5 bases. Germline assignment: CDR1 MDHEN and CDR2 SYDVKM. The CDR3 sequence is 15 residues long. Trimming cost V 6 bases and J 3 bases, with 15 bases left between them. The CDR3 sequence: CASSIEGRDNQPQHF. The CDR3 DNA reads TGTGCCAGCAGCATCGAGGGGAGAGACAATCAGCCCCAGCATTTT.

The sample holds many counts of this clonotype. The chain is built from TRBV2 and TRBJ2-7, with TRBD2 as a possible D gene (6 bases). Trimming left V 7 bases short and J 4 bases short, with 17 bases between. The CDR3 consists of 14 residues. Germline V lookup: CDR1 SNHLY, CDR2 FYNNEI. CDR3 bases: TGTGCCAGCATAAGAGGCCCGACTAGGTACGAGCAGTACTTC. It specifies CASIRGPTRYEQYF.